This TCR beta chain originates from a study of PD-L1 blockade in urothelial cancer (dated by TCRdb to between 2016 and 2019). Context from the whole study: Every patient began therapy in about 2014 and was given atezolizumab 1,200 mg intravenously every 3 weeks. An ECOG performance status of 0 or 1 was recorded for the patients, and 0 to 3 prior chemotherapy regimens had been received by the patients. Blood samples were analyzed at 3 weeks after treatment start (second dose) and at 6 weeks after treatment start. Whole exome sequencing and RNA sequencing of pretreatment tumors were performed alongside TCR sequencing in the same patients. Durable clinical benefit meant progression-free survival longer than 6 months, and TCR features were also tested against progression-free and overall survival. An exploratory multi-omic analysis was conducted of the somatic, immune and clinical correlates of response to PD-L1 blockade with atezolizumab in urothelial cancer. Roughly nine patients achieved durable clinical benefit and approximately 20 did not. Pretreatment tumor samples, along with matched peripheral blood collected serially before and after atezolizumab treatment, underwent TCR sequencing. Pretreatment blood TCR-seq was available for twenty-nine patients, at least one posttreatment blood collection was obtained for some 25 patients, and tumor TCR-seq was available for some 25 patients. A median of about 150,000 T cells and 65,000 to 90,000 unique TCRs was obtained from blood samples, and a median clonality of roughly 0.082 was observed. Twenty-five of 29 patients were identified as males with urothelial cancer of bladder origin, and a prior smoking history was reported by 18 of 29 patients.

Reading the label with the study, this specimen's time point is: peripheral blood 6 weeks after treatment start. A total of about 31 patients with locally advanced or metastatic urothelial carcinoma, treated at Memorial Sloan Kettering on a trial protocol, made up the cohort. Peripheral blood mononuclear cells were collected from each patient pretreatment and during treatment, giving between 1 and 8 total time points per patient. The Qiagen DNeasy Blood extraction kit was used to purify genomic DNA from total PBMCs and tumor samples. PBMCs were collected pretreatment and during treatment, and were isolated and stored as previously described. A note on this clone: There is no known antigen for this receptor. Per-base qualities were not stored, and no clone one base away is much larger.

Synthetic TCR analog templates were spiked into each PCR to estimate absolute template abundance from read counts. TCRbeta CDR3 regions were amplified from genomic DNA with bias-controlled V and J gene primers using the immunoSEQ assay. Sequencing of rearranged TCRbeta segments was performed at approximately 20X coverage. On the study's bioinformatics: Sequencing errors were corrected by clustering and CDR3s were annotated against IMGT to assign V, D and J genes. Only productive TCRbeta rearrangements were used in downstream analyses, excluding out-of-frame or stop-codon sequences. Clonality was calculated as one minus the Shannon entropy normalized by the log of the number of unique productive sequences. Fisher's exact test with Benjamini-Hochberg correction, at a threshold of adjusted p below 0.01, was used to find clones that differed between time points or between blood and tumor. The table was pulled from immuneACCESS by TCRdb, which kept in-frame rearrangements only. Such tables lose some clones; where checked, under half of the loss comes from unresolved V genes, and the rest has no known cause. For V, J and clone size, that table is used; D and trimming come from the DNA. For this sample there are about 36,000 clones; more than 75% appear just once. Of the sample, roughly a tenth falls within the top ten clones.

The study at large found these results: Among patients with durable benefit, tumor-associated TCR clones showed greater expansion in peripheral blood 3 weeks after treatment started (n ≈ 21, p = 0.022). Because the sample size was small (n of about 29) and many of the analyses were exploratory, the results are meant to be hypothesis-generating. Improved progression-free and overall survival was associated with having pretreatment peripheral blood TCR clonality below the median.

This sequence originates from a man between 35 and 55 years old with urothelial cancer. The material sequenced was PBMCs, taken around atezolizumab (anti-PD-L1) treatment.

The encoded CDR3 is CASSAPASGRAAGTQYF. The DNA is as follows: TGTGCCAGCAGTGCGCCCGCTAGCGGGAGGGCCGCTGGGACGCAGTATTTT. The V gene is TRBV25-1 and the J gene is TRBJ2-3, with TRBD2 matching 12 junction bases. CDR1 MGHDK and CDR2 SYGVNS were looked up in the germline V gene. The V end gives up 4 bases and the J end 9 bases, leaving 14 bases in the junction not matched to a gene. CDR3 length: 17 amino acids, cysteine to phenylalanine. The only DNA kept is the CDR3, 51 bases in frame from the first base. Extended through the reference TRBV25-1 and TRBJ2-3 proteins, this CDR3 yields the full variable domain: EADIYQTPRYLVIGTGKKITLECSQTMGHDKMYWYQQDPGMELHLIHYSYGVNSTEKGDLSSESTVSRIRTEHFPLTLESARPSHTSQYLCASSAPASGRAAGTQYFGPGTRLTVL.